The rows below give T cell receptor beta chains drawn from one sample of a study of early T cells in non-severe SARS-CoV-2 infection. TCRdb reanalysed the 5' RACE reads using MiXCR and keeps one entry per CDR3 protein. The sample records more than 90,000 distinct CDR3 sequences, about 12% being singletons. Source material: whole blood. The source of these receptors is an adult who was a healthcare worker with PCR-confirmed SARS-CoV-2 infection or an uninfected control (not recorded which). The CDR3 runs from the conserved cysteine through the conserved F or W. A D gene is named only where the DNA matches it firmly. Expanded clones are given a class, and other clones once, few, many or no size at all.

clone_size,j_call,v_call,d_call,cdr3_aa,cdr3_nt
many,TRBJ1-4,TRBV2,.,CASSVVRVRMEELFF,TGTGCCAGCAGTGTGGTTAGAGTTAGGATGGAGGAACTGTTTTTT
few,TRBJ2-3,TRBV5-1,.,CASSLGAGTDTQYF,TGCGCCAGCAGCTTGGGGGCGGGGACAGATACGCAGTATTTT
many,TRBJ2-7,TRBV12-3/TRBV12-4,TRBD1,CASRRTAGTGYEQYF,TGTGCCAGCAGAAGAACGGCCGGGACAGGTTACGAGCAGTACTTC
.,TRBJ2-7,TRBV19,TRBD1,CASSPGQGDEQYF,TGTGCCAGTAGCCCGGGACAGGGCGACGAGCAGTACTTC
many,TRBJ1-5,TRBV27,.,CASIEGNQPQHF,TGTGCCAGCATCGAGGGAAATCAGCCCCAGCATTTT
few,TRBJ1-4,TRBV4-3,.,CASSQDSPAVFEKLFF,TGCGCCAGCAGCCAAGATAGCCCCGCGGTGTTTGAAAAACTGTTTTTT
many,TRBJ1-3,TRBV6-2/TRBV6-3,.,CASSYRVGQNSGNTIYF,TGTGCCAGCAGTTATCGCGTCGGACAGAACTCTGGAAACACCATATATTTT
many,TRBJ2-5,TRBV12-3/TRBV12-4,TRBD1,CASSSHRGYETQYF,TGTGCCAGCAGTTCTCACAGGGGATACGAGACCCAGTACTTC
many,TRBJ2-7,TRBV20-1,.,CSALTSNYEQYF,TGCAGTGCTCTAACTAGCAACTACGAGCAGTACTTC
.,TRBJ2-2,TRBV5-1,.,CASSLPTGELFF,TGCGCCAGCAGCTTGCCTACCGGGGAGCTGTTTTTT
.,TRBJ2-1,TRBV2,TRBD2,CASSELLAGAYNEQFF,TGTGCCAGCAGTGAATTGTTAGCGGGGGCGTACAATGAGCAGTTCTTC
.,TRBJ1-6,TRBV12-3/TRBV12-4,TRBD1,CASTNSGGQVYNSPLHF,TGTGCCAGCACAAACTCCGGTGGACAGGTCTATAATTCACCCCTCCACTTT
many,TRBJ1-1,TRBV24-1,.,CATSGAPARAGGSMNTEAFF,TGTGCCACCAGTGGAGCACCCGCCCGCGCGGGGGGTTCTATGAACACTGAAGCTTTCTTT
many,TRBJ1-6,TRBV7-8,TRBD1,CASSATARTGAYNSPLHF,TGTGCCAGCAGCGCAACTGCCCGCACAGGGGCTTATAATTCACCCCTCCACTTT
many,TRBJ2-7,TRBV5-1,.,CASSLRGAYEQYF,TGCGCCAGCAGCTTACGGGGAGCCTACGAGCAGTACTTC
once,TRBJ2-1,TRBV20-1,TRBD2,CSARGLAGGPSYNGQFF,TGCAGTGCGAGGGGACTAGCGGGGGGCCCCTCCTACAATGGGCAGTTCTTC
few,TRBJ2-1,TRBV29-1,.,CSVGGRRNEQFF,TGCAGCGTTGGGGGCCGCAGGAATGAGCAGTTCTTC
.,TRBJ1-5,TRBV19,TRBD1,CASGRDRGLGQPQHF,TGTGCCAGTGGACGGGACAGGGGGCTCGGTCAGCCCCAGCATTTT